These T cell receptor beta chains were read from a single sample in a study of cytomegalovirus exposure and HLA in healthy donors. TCRdb's copy holds only in-frame clones and misses some; the assay was immunoSEQ multiplex PCR. The repertoire holds approximately 110,000 clones, with around 80% as singletons. What was sequenced was PBMCs. These TCRs come from a male donor in good health and CMV-seronegative. Each CDR3 is given with its conserved first and last residue. The order of the fields is V gene, J gene, D gene, clone size, CDR3 DNA, CDR3 protein. The D gene is left open where the match is weak. Rows give clone size only sometimes, using once, few, many, or a class for an expanded clone.

TRBV28	TRBJ2-1	.	.	TGTGCCAGCAGTCTGGGACCGGGAGACCCCCATGAGCAGTTCTTC	CASSLGPGDPHEQFF
TRBV5-4	TRBJ2-5	.	.	TGTGCCAGCAGCTTGGCCCTCGGGGAGACCCAGTACTTC	CASSLALGETQYF
TRBV30	TRBJ2-2	.	.	TGTGCCTGGACAGGGGTCGCCGGGGAGCTGTTTTTT	CAWTGVAGELFF
TRBV2	TRBJ2-2	TRBD2	.	TGTGCCAGCAGTGAGGGACTACACACTTATAGCACCGGGGAGCTGTTTTTT	CASSEGLHTYSTGELFF
TRBV18	TRBJ2-7	.	few	TGTGCCAGCTCATCCCCGACGGTACAGTACTACGAGCAGTACTTC	CASSSPTVQYYEQYF
TRBV4-2	TRBJ1-1	TRBD1	.	TGTGCCAGCAGCCAGAACAGGGGGCGCGGCACTGAAGCTTTCTTT	CASSQNRGRGTEAFF
TRBV28	TRBJ1-5	.	.	TGTGCCAGCAGTAGAGGCCTCACGGGGGATCAGCCCCAGCATTTT	CASSRGLTGDQPQHF
TRBV20-1	TRBJ2-7	TRBD1	.	TGCAGTGCTAGGGGACAGGGGGAGCAGTACTTC	CSARGQGEQYF
TRBV5-1	TRBJ2-1	.	.	TGCGCCAGCAGCTTGACGGGATCTCTACTGGGCAATGAGCAGTTCTTC	CASSLTGSLLGNEQFF
TRBV19	TRBJ2-7	.	.	TGTGCCAGTAGTATAGTGGTCAGCTACGAGCAGTACTTC	CASSIVVSYEQYF
TRBV28	TRBJ1-5	.	few	TGTGCCAGCAGTTTGAGGGGTTTGAGGGGGTATCAGCCCCAGCATTTT	CASSLRGLRGYQPQHF
TRBV20-1	TRBJ1-5	.	.	TGCAGTGCTGGGGCCCGGCCCCAGCATTTT	CSAGARPQHF
TRBV4-3	TRBJ2-7	TRBD1	.	TGCGCCAGCAGCCGGACCACAGGGGAGTCCTACGAGCAGTACTTC	CASSRTTGESYEQYF
TRBV4-1	TRBJ1-5	.	.	TGCGCCAGCAGCCTCAGGGCCGTTAGCAATCAGCCCCAGCATTTT	CASSLRAVSNQPQHF
TRBV10-3	TRBJ2-2	TRBD1	.	TGTGCCATCAGTAACTCAGGGGGCAGGTTGAACACCGGGGAGCTGTTTTTT	CAISNSGGRLNTGELFF
TRBV7-9	TRBJ2-1	TRBD2	.	TGTGCCGTGGAGAACGGGGGGGCCTATGAGCAGTTCTTC	CAVENGGAYEQFF
TRBV9	TRBJ2-7	.	.	TGTGCCAGCAGCTCCGGTCACGGGTCCTCCTACGAGCAGTACTTC	CASSSGHGSSYEQYF
TRBV7-2	TRBJ1-1	.	.	TGTGCCAGCAGCTTAGGTTCAGGCGCAGGGGTCACTGAAGCTTTCTTT	CASSLGSGAGVTEAFF
TRBV4-1	TRBJ2-1	.	.	TGCGCCAGCAGCCAAAGAGGGCAGTCTCCTGAGCAGTTCTTC	CASSQRGQSPEQFF
TRBV19	TRBJ2-1	TRBD2	few	TGTGCCAGTAGTATGGGGGGAGGGCCGCTTAATGAGCAGTTCTTC	CASSMGGGPLNEQFF
TRBV5-4	TRBJ1-1	.	.	TGTGCCAGCAGCATGGAGCTAGGGAACACTGAAGCTTTCTTT	CASSMELGNTEAFF
TRBV9	TRBJ1-2	TRBD1	.	TGTGCCAGCAGCCTGGACAGGGGCTATGGCTACACCTTC	CASSLDRGYGYTF
TRBV28	TRBJ2-7	.	.	TGTGCCTCGGGAAGGGGGGAGGGATGGGGATCCTACGAGCAGTACTTC	CASGRGEGWGSYEQYF
TRBV6-5	TRBJ2-7	TRBD1	.	TGTGCCAGCAGGCCGGGACAGGCATACGAGCAGTACTTC	CASRPGQAYEQYF
TRBV5-5	TRBJ1-4	.	few	TGTGCCAGCAGCTTGCGAGTTATTAATGAAAAACTGTTTTTT	CASSLRVINEKLFF
TRBV14	TRBJ2-7	.	.	TGTGCCAGCAGCCTAACAGTCTCCTACGAGCAGTACTTC	CASSLTVSYEQYF
TRBV28	TRBJ2-5	.	.	TGTGCCAGCACCCCCTCATGGAGCGGGTTCCAAGAGACCCAGTACTTC	CASTPSWSGFQETQYF
TRBV27	TRBJ1-5	TRBD1	few	TGTGCCAGCAGTCCCGACAGGGAGGCTCAGCCCCAGCATTTT	CASSPDREAQPQHF
TRBV9	TRBJ2-5	.	.	TGTGCCAGCAGCGTAGGCAGTCCCAAGGAGACCCAGTACTTC	CASSVGSPKETQYF
TRBV6-4	TRBJ2-1	.	.	TGTGCCAGCAGTGACTCGTTTCGACTTCCAGCCTACAATGAGCAGTTCTTC	CASSDSFRLPAYNEQFF
TRBV14	TRBJ2-1	TRBD2	.	TGTGCCAGCAGCCAATTTCGCGGGGGCTCCTACAATGAGCAGTTCTTC	CASSQFRGGSYNEQFF
TRBV18	TRBJ2-3	TRBD2	.	TGTGCCAGCTCTCCGGGAGACGGGGGGAAGGCAGATACGCAGTATTTT	CASSPGDGGKADTQYF
TRBV19	TRBJ2-1	TRBD2	.	TGTGCCAGCCTAGGTTGGGTAGCGGGAGCTTACAATGAGCAGTTCTTC	CASLGWVAGAYNEQFF
TRBV2	TRBJ2-5	TRBD2	.	TGTGCCAGCGGACTAGCCTGGGAGACCCAGTACTTC	CASGLAWETQYF
TRBV7-3	TRBJ2-2	.	once	TGTGCCAGCAGCTACGACAGCGCGAACACCGGGGAGCTGTTTTTT	CASSYDSANTGELFF
TRBV11-1	TRBJ2-1	TRBD2	.	TGTGCCAGCACCGTAACTAGCGGGGCGTACAATGAGCAGTTCTTC	CASTVTSGAYNEQFF
TRBV9	TRBJ2-2	TRBD2	.	TGTGCCAGCAGTGGTCCGGGACTAGAAAACACCGGGGAGCTGTTTTTT	CASSGPGLENTGELFF
TRBV4-2	TRBJ2-7	TRBD2	.	TGTGCCAGCAGCCCCTCCGGGACTACCTCCTACGAGCAGTACTTC	CASSPSGTTSYEQYF
TRBV18	TRBJ1-5	TRBD1	once	TGTGCCAGCTCACCTGGGACAGGGAATCAGCCCCAGCATTTT	CASSPGTGNQPQHF
TRBV7-9	TRBJ1-1	TRBD1	.	TGTGCCAGCAGCTCCTCCGACAGGGTTACTGAAGCTTTCTTT	CASSSSDRVTEAFF
TRBV2	TRBJ2-7	TRBD1	.	TGTGCCAGCAGTGAACCCAGGGGGCCCGAGCAGTACTTC	CASSEPRGPEQYF
TRBV28	TRBJ2-2	TRBD2	.	TGTGCCAGCAGTTCCCGCCCGGGACTAGCGGGAATGGGCAGCACCGGGGAGCTGTTTTTT	CASSSRPGLAGMGSTGELFF
TRBV11-2	TRBJ2-4	.	few	TGTGCCAGCAGCGGACTTTTTGGGCGGGGACGAGCCAAAAACATTCAGTACTTC	CASSGLFGRGRAKNIQYF
TRBV19	TRBJ2-1	.	few	TGTGCCAGTAGTCTTGAGGGTTCATCCTACAATGAGCAGTTCTTC	CASSLEGSSYNEQFF
TRBV4-1	TRBJ2-7	.	.	TGCGCCAGCAGCCCTATCTCGGTTACCTACGAGCAGTACTTC	CASSPISVTYEQYF
TRBV10-3	TRBJ1-1	.	.	TGTGCCATCAGCACAGGGTTATATAACACTGAAGCTTTCTTT	CAISTGLYNTEAFF
TRBV9	TRBJ2-7	TRBD2	.	TGTGCCAGCAGCGTAGCCGGGGGGGGCGAGCAGTACTTC	CASSVAGGGEQYF
TRBV28	TRBJ1-5	TRBD1	.	TGTGCCAGCAGTTTATCAGGGACAGGGTTACGGCCCCAGCATTTT	CASSLSGTGLRPQHF
TRBV6-1	TRBJ1-5	.	.	TGTGCCAGCAGCTCTCGGGGGGGCAATCAGCCCCAGCATTTT	CASSSRGGNQPQHF
TRBV10-3	TRBJ2-7	.	.	TGTGCCATCAGTGATGGAGGGGACAGAAGTTCCTACGAGCAGTACTTC	CAISDGGDRSSYEQYF
TRBV6-6	TRBJ2-3	TRBD2	.	TGTGCCAGCAGTCCTGGATCCCGGGAGGGTACGCAGTATTTT	CASSPGSREGTQYF
TRBV30	TRBJ2-5	.	.	TGTGCCTGGAGCAGTAAGAAAGAGACCCAGTACTTC	CAWSSKKETQYF
TRBV5-8	TRBJ2-1	TRBD2	.	TGTGCCAGCAACCATGGGGAGGGAGGGCCGTCCTACAATGAGCAGTTCTTC	CASNHGEGGPSYNEQFF